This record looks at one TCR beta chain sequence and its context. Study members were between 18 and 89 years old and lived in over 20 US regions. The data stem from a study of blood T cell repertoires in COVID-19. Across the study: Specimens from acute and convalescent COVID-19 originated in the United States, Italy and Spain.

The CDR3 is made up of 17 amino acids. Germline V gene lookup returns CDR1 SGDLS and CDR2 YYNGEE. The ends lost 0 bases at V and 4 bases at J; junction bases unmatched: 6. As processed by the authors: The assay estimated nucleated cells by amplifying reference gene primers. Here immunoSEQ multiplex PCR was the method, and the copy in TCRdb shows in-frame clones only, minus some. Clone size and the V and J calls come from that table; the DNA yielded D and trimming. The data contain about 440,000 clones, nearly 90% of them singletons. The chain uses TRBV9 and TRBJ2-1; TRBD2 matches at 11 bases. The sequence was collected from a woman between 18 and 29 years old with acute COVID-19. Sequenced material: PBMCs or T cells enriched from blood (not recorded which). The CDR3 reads CASSVARLAGSYNEQFF. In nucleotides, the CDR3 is TGTGCCAGCAGCGTAGCTAGACTAGCGGGATCATACAATGAGCAGTTCTTC. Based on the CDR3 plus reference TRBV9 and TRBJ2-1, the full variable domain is DSGVTQTPKHLITATGQRVTLRCSPRSGDLSVYWYQQSLDQGLQFLIQYYNGEERAKGNILERFSAQQFPDLHSELNLSSLELGDSALYFCASSVARLAGSYNEQFFGPGTRLTVL.